These T cell receptor beta chains were read from a single sample in a study of cytomegalovirus exposure and HLA in healthy donors. The method was immunoSEQ multiplex PCR; TCRdb's version includes in-frame clones alone and lacks a portion of them. The sample contains some 110,000 clones, 70% to 80% of which appear only once. The sample was PBMCs. The receptors come from a man between 50 and 59 years old in good health and CMV-seropositive. Each CDR3 is given with its conserved first and last residue. Clone size is given for some rows only: seen once, a few or many times, or a class if the clone is expanded.

V,size,CDR3
TRBV5-1,.,CASSSTASGHLEQFF
TRBV6-1,few,CASSDLAGADTQYF
TRBV18,few,CASSPQGVPAGEQYF
TRBV30,.,CAWSPTRAEENNSPLHF
TRBV15,.,CGSGRGETSTDTQYF
TRBV27,.,CASSLFGEVSYEQYF
TRBV5-4,.,CASSLGTGDAGNTIYF
TRBV5-4,.,CASSSPGLALYEQYF
TRBV18,.,CASSPVSTAEEGYTF
TRBV7-2,.,CASSPSTLNEQFF
TRBV10-2,.,CASSDWAGNTEAFF
TRBV5-1,.,CASSLAGTSSYNEQFF
TRBV9,.,CASSLGGGVANTGELFF
TRBV28,.,CASSLTGFNEKLFF
TRBV11-2,.,CASSPQGGEYTQYF
TRBV5-1,few,CASSAGGPGQGYRETQYF
TRBV27,.,CASSSRGGTTPYEQYF
TRBV29-1,.,CSVGTGGAEQFF